This T cell receptor (beta chain) was sequenced during a study of T cell responses to AZD1222 COVID-19 vaccine (dated by TCRdb to 2020 to 2022). Study-wide context: AZD1222 recipients with second doses at about 4 weeks or about 12 weeks were pooled, because spike-specific TCR depth and breadth did not differ between schedules. Trial participants were enrolled into age subgroups of 18-55, 56-69 and 70-plus years, which contained 148, 28 and 57 TCR-sequenced participants, respectively. A total of around 240 trial participants underwent TCR sequencing, of whom around 210 had received two doses of AZD1222 and roughly 26 had received two doses of the MenACWY control vaccine.

Spanning cysteine to phenylalanine, the CDR3 consists of 16 amino acids. Of all the DNA, just the CDR3 is kept, 48 bases in frame from base 1. CDR1 and CDR2, per the germline V gene (reference sequence), are SGHNT and YYREEE. The junction shows trimming of 4 bases on V and 6 bases on J, plus 21 bases between the germline ends. The sample's time point label, in plain terms: baseline before first vaccination. Vaccinee samples came from UK trials COV001 and COV002, including a single-blind randomized controlled phase 2/3 trial of AZD1222 (ChAdOx1 nCoV-19) in healthy adults. For TCRbeta chain sequencing, PBMC samples were collected from trial participants at day 0 and at day 28 after the second dose. General findings and caveats noted by the study authors: Participants were mostly white British and included more females than males, and it was suggested by the authors that clonal diversity may have been underestimated. No day 14 peak-response samples were available, so repertoires were characterized only after the peak T cell response. The vaccine-associated CD4 TCRs covered the entire spike protein, and the dominant responses fell in regions 160-218 and 743-854. Conclusions about previously exposed vaccinees were limited because only six AZD1222 recipients were SARS-CoV-2 seropositive at baseline. The 56-69-year group was small, and its depth increase did not reach significance, likely because of low power. Epitopes outside the regions mutated in the B.1.351 and B.1.1.7 variants were reportedly recognized by nearly half of the unique spike-specific TCRs. A significant rise in spike-specific TCR breadth and depth was observed after two AZD1222 doses relative to day 0 and relative to MenACWY recipients.

As concerns this clone: Its target antigen remains unknown. Per-nucleotide qualities are absent, and no much larger clonotype sits a single base away.

The CDR3 regions of human TCRbeta chains were analyzed by immunosequencing. Concerning the study's data processing: Repertoire TCRs were checked for matches against a reference library of SARS-CoV-2-specific TCRs that had been generated using the MIRA antigen-specificity platform. Breadth meant the fraction of unique TCRs that were SARS-CoV-2-associated, whereas depth meant the fraction of total T cells that were SARS-CoV-2-associated. Using the MIRA data, each spike-specific TCR was assigned both to the spike region to which the TCR was reactive and to a CD4 or CD8 class. Log10-transformed breadth and depth values were compared by one-way ANOVA with Sidak's multiple comparisons tests. The table comes from immuneACCESS by way of TCRdb, which keeps in-frame sequences with V and J called. Part of the clones is missing from these tables; in studies checked, under half for an unresolved V gene and the rest for unknown reasons. V and J calls and clone size come straight from that table; D and trimming were deduced from the DNA. For this sample the table gives more than 70,000 clones, of which approximately 88% were detected only once. Roughly 15% of the sample comes from the top ten.

The receptor chain draws on TRBV5-4 and TRBJ2-3; possibly the D gene is TRBD2, per 7 matching bases. The source is an adult in good health. The sequencing used peripheral blood, collected on day 0 of AZD1222 vaccination. The encoded CDR3 is CASSPGGGRDTDTQYF. The DNA is as follows: TGTGCCAGCAGCCCCGGAGGGGGGAGGGATACGGATACGCAGTATTTT.